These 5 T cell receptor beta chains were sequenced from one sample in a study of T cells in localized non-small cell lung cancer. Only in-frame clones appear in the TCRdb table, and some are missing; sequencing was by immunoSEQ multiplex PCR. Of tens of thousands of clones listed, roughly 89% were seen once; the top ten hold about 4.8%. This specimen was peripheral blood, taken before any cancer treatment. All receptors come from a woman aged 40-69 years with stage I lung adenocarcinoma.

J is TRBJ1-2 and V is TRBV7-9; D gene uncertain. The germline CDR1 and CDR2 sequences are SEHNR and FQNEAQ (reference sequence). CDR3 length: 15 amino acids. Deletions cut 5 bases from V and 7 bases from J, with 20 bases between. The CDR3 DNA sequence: TGTGCCAGCAGCCGCTCAGATGGGGATCGTGGTGGCTACACCTTC. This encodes CASSRSDGDRGGYTF. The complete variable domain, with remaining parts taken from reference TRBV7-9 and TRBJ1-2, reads DTGVSQNPRHKITKRGQNVTFRCDPISEHNRLYWYRQTLGQGPEFLTYFQNEAQLEKSRLLSDRFSAERPKGSFSTLEIQRTEQGDSAMYLCASSRSDGDRGGYTFGSGTRLTVV.

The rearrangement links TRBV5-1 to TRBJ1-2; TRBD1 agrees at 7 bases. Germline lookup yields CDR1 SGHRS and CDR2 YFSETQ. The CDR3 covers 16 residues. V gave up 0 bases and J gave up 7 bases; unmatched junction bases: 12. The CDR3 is CASSLGGQQLETGYTF. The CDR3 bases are TGCGCCAGCAGCTTGGGGGGACAGCAACTCGAAACTGGCTACACCTTC.

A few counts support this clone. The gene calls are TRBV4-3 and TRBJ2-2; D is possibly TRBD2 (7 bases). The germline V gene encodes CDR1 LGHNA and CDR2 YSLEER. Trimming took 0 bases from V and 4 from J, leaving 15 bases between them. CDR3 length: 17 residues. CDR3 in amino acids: CASSQDSGGDRTGELFF. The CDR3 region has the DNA TGCGCCAGCAGCCAAGATTCGGGGGGCGATCGCACCGGGGAGCTGTTTTTT.

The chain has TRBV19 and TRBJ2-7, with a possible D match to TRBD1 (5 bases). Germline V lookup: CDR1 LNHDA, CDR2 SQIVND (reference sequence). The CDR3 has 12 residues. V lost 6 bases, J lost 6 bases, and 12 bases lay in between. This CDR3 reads CASSQTGIEQYF. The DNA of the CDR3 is TGTGCCAGTAGCCAAACAGGAATCGAGCAGTACTTC.

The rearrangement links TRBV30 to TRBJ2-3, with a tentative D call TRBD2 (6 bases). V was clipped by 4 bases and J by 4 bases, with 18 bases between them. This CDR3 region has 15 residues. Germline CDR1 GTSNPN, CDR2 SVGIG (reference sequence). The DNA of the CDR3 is TGTGCCTGGACCACGGGACTCTCGGGGCCAGATACGCAGTATTTT. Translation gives CAWTTGLSGPDTQYF.